Listed below are T cell receptor beta chains from one sample, sequenced in a study of cytomegalovirus exposure and HLA in healthy donors. Data came from immunoSEQ multiplex PCR; TCRdb stores just in-frame clones and leaves some out. This table holds about 120,000 clones, more than 75% found once. Sequencing was performed on PBMCs. Every receptor here comes from a man aged 30 to 39 in good health and CMV-seropositive. Both conserved end residues are part of each CDR3. D genes are given only for firm matches. A clone size is listed for some rows: how often the clone was seen (once, few, many), or a class if it is expanded.

clone size	D gene	V gene	J gene	CDR3 protein	CDR3 DNA
-	-	TRBV28	TRBJ2-7	CASRLGQTYEQYF	TGTGCCAGCCGGCTGGGACAAACCTACGAGCAGTACTTC
-	TRBD2	TRBV27	TRBJ2-7	CASSKGLAGVREQYF	TGTGCCAGCAGTAAGGGACTAGCGGGAGTACGTGAGCAGTACTTC
few	TRBD1	TRBV27	TRBJ2-5	CASSLAGTGDQETQYF	TGTGCCAGCAGTTTGGCCGGGACAGGGGACCAAGAGACCCAGTACTTC
-	TRBD1	TRBV4-3	TRBJ2-2	CASSQDLNRGKRELFF	TGCGCCAGCAGCCAAGATCTGAACAGGGGCAAAAGGGAGCTGTTTTTT
-	TRBD2	TRBV15	TRBJ2-3	CATSRDGLAGGWDTQYF	TGTGCCACCAGCAGAGATGGACTAGCGGGGGGGTGGGATACGCAGTATTTT
-	TRBD2	TRBV13	TRBJ2-3	CASSSPAGTRGDTQYF	TGTGCCAGCAGCTCGCCAGCCGGGACTAGGGGGGATACGCAGTATTTT
-	-	TRBV19	TRBJ2-5	CASSKGFQETQYF	TGTGCCAGTAGCAAGGGGTTTCAAGAGACCCAGTACTTC
once	-	TRBV5-1	TRBJ2-7	CASSNQGYEQYF	TGCGCCAGCAGCAATCAGGGCTACGAGCAGTACTTC
-	TRBD1	TRBV7-6	TRBJ1-2	CASSIGTGSFYGYTF	TGTGCCAGCAGCATAGGGACAGGGAGTTTCTATGGCTACACCTTC
once	-	TRBV5-1	TRBJ2-7	CASSFGGSSYEQYF	TGCGCCAGCAGCTTTGGGGGGAGCTCCTACGAGCAGTACTTC
-	TRBD2	TRBV5-1	TRBJ2-5	CASSLSAGGGQETQYF	TGCGCCAGCAGCTTGTCAGCGGGAGGAGGACAAGAGACCCAGTACTTC
-	-	TRBV7-3	TRBJ1-2	CASSLSPNYGYTF	TGTGCCAGCAGCTTAAGTCCAAACTATGGCTACACCTTC
-	-	TRBV19	TRBJ1-1	CASSMQGSRTEAFF	TGTGCCAGTAGTATGCAGGGTTCTAGGACTGAAGCTTTCTTT
-	-	TRBV28	TRBJ1-4	CASGLGQANEKLFF	TGTGCCAGTGGTTTGGGGCAGGCTAATGAAAAACTGTTTTTT
-	-	TRBV6-6	TRBJ1-2	CASSYRGENYGYTF	TGTGCCAGCAGTTACAGGGGTGAAAACTATGGCTACACCTTC
few	TRBD2	TRBV28	TRBJ2-3	CASSLGAGVSDTQYF	TGTGCCAGCAGTTTAGGGGCGGGAGTCTCTGATACGCAGTATTTT
-	-	TRBV19	TRBJ2-1	CASSIWEGDNEQFF	TGTGCCAGTAGTATATGGGAGGGGGACAATGAGCAGTTCTTC
-	-	TRBV5-6	TRBJ2-1	CASSLFLRTQGNEQFF	TGTGCCAGCAGCTTGTTCCTGCGGACCCAGGGGAATGAGCAGTTCTTC
-	-	TRBV27	TRBJ2-7	CTSLGQSYEQYF	TGTACCAGCTTGGGGCAGTCCTACGAGCAGTACTTC
-	-	TRBV30	TRBJ2-7	CASIPADSYEQYF	TGTGCCTCGATTCCAGCGGACTCCTACGAGCAGTACTTC
-	TRBD1	TRBV10-3	TRBJ1-3	CAISGDRTISGNTIYF	TGTGCCATCAGTGGGGACAGGACAATCTCTGGAAACACCATATATTTT
once	-	TRBV7-8	TRBJ2-7	CVSSLFGLTEQYF	TGTGTCAGCAGCCTCTTTGGGCTCACAGAGCAGTACTTC
-	TRBD2	TRBV28	TRBJ2-5	CASSFPTPLAGQETQYF	TGTGCCAGCAGTTTCCCCACACCGCTAGCGGGGCAAGAGACCCAGTACTTC
-	-	TRBV28	TRBJ1-2	CASRPTSDYGYTF	TGTGCCAGCAGACCTACGAGTGACTATGGCTACACCTTC
-	-	TRBV6-6	TRBJ2-1	CASSYRSALSYNEQFF	TGTGCCAGCAGTTACCGAAGCGCCCTATCCTACAATGAGCAGTTCTTC
-	-	TRBV19	TRBJ1-5	CASSAGVRQPQHF	TGTGCCAGTAGTGCAGGGGTAAGGCAGCCCCAGCATTTT
-	TRBD1	TRBV19	TRBJ2-7	CASSYRDRGSYEQYF	TGTGCCAGTAGTTACCGGGACAGGGGTTCCTACGAGCAGTACTTC
once	TRBD1	TRBV6-5	TRBJ1-1	CASSGKGGAGTEAFF	TGTGCCAGCAGTGGTAAAGGGGGCGCGGGGACTGAAGCTTTCTTT
-	TRBD1	TRBV10-1	TRBJ2-7	CDGDRVIFYEQYF	TGCGATGGGGACAGGGTCATCTTCTACGAGCAGTACTTC
-	TRBD2	TRBV7-2	TRBJ2-1	CASSWTSGHNEQFF	TGTGCCAGCAGTTGGACTAGCGGACACAATGAGCAGTTCTTC
few	TRBD1	TRBV6-5	TRBJ2-7	CASSPAPDRARQYF	TGTGCCAGCAGCCCCGCCCCGGACAGGGCCCGGCAGTACTTC
-	-	TRBV5-8	TRBJ2-7	CASSLSGTGEYEQYF	TGTGCCAGCAGCTTGTCCGGAACGGGGGAGTACGAGCAGTACTTC
-	-	TRBV29-1	TRBJ2-5	CSVPGHHQETQYF	TGCAGCGTTCCGGGACACCACCAAGAGACCCAGTACTTC
-	TRBD2	TRBV9	TRBJ2-1	CASSSTGASSSGRRFNEQFF	TGTGCCAGCAGCTCTACTGGCGCCTCGTCTAGCGGGAGGAGGTTCAATGAGCAGTTCTTC
-	TRBD1	TRBV11-2	TRBJ1-5	CASSLGQGNSNQPQHF	TGTGCCAGCAGCTTAGGACAGGGAAATAGCAATCAGCCCCAGCATTTT
-	-	TRBV6-4	TRBJ2-3	CASSEESGSSTDTQYF	TGTGCCAGCAGTGAGGAAAGCGGGTCTAGCACAGATACGCAGTATTTT
-	-	TRBV10-3	TRBJ2-7	CATNGLPPYEQYF	TGTGCCACGAATGGACTTCCTCCGTACGAGCAGTACTTC
-	-	TRBV4-2	TRBJ2-7	CASSQDPLWGSSYEQYF	TGTGCCAGCAGCCAAGATCCCTTATGGGGCAGCTCCTACGAGCAGTACTTC
-	-	TRBV29-1	TRBJ1-2	CSVERGSDYGYTF	TGCAGCGTTGAAAGGGGGTCCGACTATGGCTACACCTTC
-	-	TRBV25-1	TRBJ1-2	CASSEYLTGYSGYTF	TGTGCCAGCAGTGAATATCTTACAGGGTATTCTGGCTACACCTTC
-	TRBD2	TRBV4-3	TRBJ2-2	CASSQEELAGAITGELFF	TGCGCCAGCAGCCAGGAGGAACTAGCGGGAGCCATTACCGGGGAGCTGTTTTTT
-	TRBD2	TRBV7-3	TRBJ2-7	CASSLAPGGPGGPYEQYF	TGTGCCAGCAGCTTAGCACCGGGAGGGCCGGGGGGACCCTACGAGCAGTACTTC
few	-	TRBV10-3	TRBJ2-1	CAISSDKSSYNEQFF	TGTGCCATCAGTTCTGACAAGAGCTCCTACAATGAGCAGTTCTTC
-	-	TRBV27	TRBJ2-3	CASSSIQGISTDTQYF	TGTGCCAGCAGTTCAATACAGGGAATTAGCACAGATACGCAGTATTTT
-	TRBD2	TRBV30	TRBJ2-3	CASRRGAGDYTDTQYF	TGTGCCTCGAGGCGGGGAGCGGGAGACTACACAGATACGCAGTATTTT
-	-	TRBV6-6	TRBJ2-7	CASSYIQGYEQYF	TGTGCCAGCAGTTACATTCAGGGCTACGAGCAGTACTTC
few	TRBD2	TRBV25-1	TRBJ2-7	CASSEAKLAGDSNEQYF	TGTGCCAGCAGTGAAGCTAAACTAGCGGGAGATAGCAACGAGCAGTACTTC
-	-	TRBV29-1	TRBJ2-1	CSVEGGKLNYNEQFF	TGCAGCGTTGAAGGAGGGAAACTAAACTACAATGAGCAGTTCTTC